This entry lists 24 T cell receptor beta chains sequenced from one sample in a study of response to subunit inactivated influenza vaccine. TCRdb re-analysed the RT-PCR reads in MiXCR, keeping a single row per CDR3 protein. The table has about 570,000 distinct CDR3 sequences, 10% to 12% seen once. These data also formed part of another study, on T cells expressing NK-cell markers. That investigation notes: Template switching by 5'RACE with UMIs generated the TCR beta cDNA.

The sample was PBMCs from blood, taken on the day of vaccination. These receptors originate from a man in his forties or fifties who received an inactivated influenza vaccine.

This clonotype was counted ten times or more. This chain joins TRBV24-1 and TRBJ2-1; D is unclear. V was pared by 9 bases and J by 3 bases, with 11 bases between. The CDR3 has 13 residues. The germline CDR1 and CDR2 sequences are KGHDR and SFDVKD. This chain's CDR3 is CATGTVDYNEQFF. CDR3 nucleotides: TGTGCCACCGGAACAGTCGACTACAATGAGCAGTTCTTC.

The chain recombines TRBV28 with TRBJ2-7, with 12 nucleotides matching TRBD2. In germline, CDR1 is MDHEN, CDR2 SYDVKM. The length of the CDR3 is 15 residues. Trimming cost V 4 bases and J 4 bases; bases outside gene matches: 5. The DNA for the CDR3 is TGTGCCAGCAGTTCCGGACTAGCGGGACTGTACGAGCAGTACTTC. This encodes CASSSGLAGLYEQYF.

This clonotype was detected only a few times. The chain joins TRBV19 to TRBJ2-6; TRBD1 is a possible D gene (6 bases). This CDR3 is 17 amino acids long. The germline V gene has CDR1 LNHDA and CDR2 SQIVND (reference sequence). With 0 bases removed from V and 1 base from J, the gap between germline ends came to 10 bases. CDR3 sequence: CASSIDQGRSGANVLTF. Written as DNA, the CDR3 is TGTGCCAGTAGTATAGATCAGGGGCGGTCTGGGGCCAACGTCCTGACTTTC.

This clonotype has only a few counts. V gene TRBV4-1 combines with J gene TRBJ2-1; D ambiguous. Germline V gene sequence: CDR1 MGHRA, CDR2 YSYEKL. This CDR3 spans 17 amino acids. V lost 1 base and J lost 6, with 19 bases in between. This CDR3 reads CASSQVVPITSSNEQFF. The CDR3 DNA reads as TGCGCCAGCAGCCAAGTCGTGCCTATTACTTCCAGCAATGAGCAGTTCTTC.

The chain combines TRBV20-1 with TRBJ2-3, with 8 bases identical to TRBD1. Germline assignment: CDR1 DFQATT and CDR2 SNEGSKA (reference sequence). The CDR3 is 15 amino acids. Trimming at V came to 6 bases and at J to 2 bases, leaving 10 bases not matched to a gene. CDR3 bases: TGCAGTGCCATCCCCGACAGGGGAAACACAGATACGCAGTATTTT. Its protein product is CSAIPDRGNTDTQYF.

This clonotype showed up just a few times. This chain's CDR3 is CASSFDGGGLETQYF. Here the CDR3 DNA reads TGTGCCAGCAGTTTCGACGGCGGAGGTCTGGAGACCCAGTACTTC. The chain uses TRBV12-3 or TRBV12-4 and TRBJ2-5, with D possibly TRBD2 on 5 matching bases. The CDR3 sequence is 15 residues long. Trimming shortened V by 3 bases and J by 5 bases, and 16 bases separated the two germline ends.

Only a few counts were recorded for this clonotype. This chain uses TRBV7-9 with TRBJ2-7; 7 nucleotides align to TRBD1. Trimming at V came to 5 bases and at J to 3 bases, leaving 7 bases not matched to a gene. CDR3 length equals 14 residues. Germline assignment: CDR1 SEHNR and CDR2 FQNEAQ (reference sequence). In nucleotides, the CDR3 is TGTGCCAGCAGCCAAGGGACAGCCTTCTACGAGCAGTACTTC. Translation gives CASSQGTAFYEQYF.

This clonotype was detected ten times or more. The chain combines TRBV10-3 with TRBJ2-1, with a possible D match to TRBD2 (6 bases). This CDR3 region has 16 residues. The ends were cut back, 4 bases at V and 8 bases at J, with 21 bases in the middle. The germline V gene encodes CDR1 ENHRY and CDR2 SYGVKD. The CDR3 bases are TGTGCCATCAGTGGCCCGGGACTGGCTGACAATGATGAGCAGTTCTTC. It codes for CAISGPGLADNDEQFF.

This clonotype was detected a few times. The chain links TRBV2 to TRBJ2-2, with TRBD2 matching 10 bases. Losses at the gene ends were 8 bases for V and 5 bases for J; bases not matched to a gene: 5. The CDR3 has 14 residues. Germline loops: CDR1 SNHLY, CDR2 FYNNEI. CDR3 loop: CASRASGGTGELFF. CDR3 nucleotide sequence: TGTGCCAGCCGGGCTAGCGGGGGAACCGGGGAGCTGTTTTTT.

This clonotype occurred a few times. This chain joins TRBV25-1 and TRBJ2-3; 9 nucleotides line up with TRBD1. Germline CDR1 MGHDK, CDR2 SYGVNS. The CDR3 sequence is 14 residues long. Trimming took 5 bases from V and 3 from J; bases not matched to a gene: 3. CDR3 DNA sequence: TGTGCCAGCAGTAAAGGGACAGGGACAGATACGCAGTATTTT. It codes for CASSKGTGTDTQYF. Supplemented by reference TRBV25-1 and TRBJ2-3, the full variable domain reads EADIYQTPRYLVIGTGKKITLECSQTMGHDKMYWYQQDPGMELHLIHYSYGVNSTEKGDLSSESTVSRIRTEHFPLTLESARPSHTSQYLCASSKGTGTDTQYFGPGTRLTVL.

This clonotype turned up a few times. The chain uses TRBV7-6 and TRBJ2-7; a possible D gene is TRBD1 (5 bases). Deletions cut 1 base from V and 7 bases from J, with 14 bases between. CDR1 and CDR2 from the germline V gene are SGHVS and FNYEAQ. The CDR3 spans 14 residues. The CDR3 DNA follows: TGTGCCAGCAGCTTAGGCGGCAGGGCTGGAGAGCAGTACTTC. Translated: CASSLGGRAGEQYF.

This clonotype was counted many times. The chain has TRBV19 and TRBJ1-3; weak D call: TRBD1 (6 bases). Looked up from germline, CDR1 is LNHDA and CDR2 is SQIVND (reference sequence). Trimming pared 5 bases from V and 3 bases from J, leaving 11 bases between. The CDR3 is made up of 14 amino acids. CDR3 residues: CASSPGGLGNTIYF. Here the CDR3 DNA reads TGTGCCAGTAGTCCGGGGGGGCTTGGAAACACCATATATTTT. Looking up the rest from reference TRBV19 and TRBJ1-3 gives the full variable domain: DGGITQSPKYLFRKEGQNVTLSCEQNLNHDAMYWYRQDPGQGLRLIYYSQIVNDFQKGDIAEGYSVSREKKESFPLTVTSAQKNPTAFYLCASSPGGLGNTIYFGEGSWLTVV.

In this sample, this clonotype turned up many times. The J gene is TRBJ2-1, the V gene TRBV20-1; no clear D gene. The V end lost 2 bases, the J end lost 4 bases, and 3 bases lay between the germline ends. CDR3 size: 11 residues. Germline V gene lookup returns CDR1 DFQATT and CDR2 SNEGSKA (reference sequence). The CDR3 spells CSARPYNEQFF. CDR3 in DNA: TGCAGTGCTAGACCTTACAATGAGCAGTTCTTC.

This chain links TRBV2 with TRBJ2-3; 12 bases fit TRBD2. The V and J ends lost 8 bases and 6 bases, in that order; junction bases with no gene match: 6. Germline CDR1 is SNHLY and CDR2 is FYNNEI. The CDR3 totals 14 residues. The CDR3 sequence: CASRASGGADTQYF. The CDR3 DNA sequence: TGTGCCAGCCGGGCTAGCGGGGGGGCGGATACGCAGTATTTT. The whole variable domain, filled in from reference TRBV2 and TRBJ2-3, reads EPEVTQTPSHQVTQMGQEVILRCVPISNHLYFYWYRQILGQKVEFLVSFYNNEISEKSEIFDDQFSVERPDGSNFTLKIRSTKLEDSAMYFCASRASGGADTQYFGPGTRLTVL.

The rearrangement uses TRBV25-1 and TRBJ2-3; D unresolved. Trimming shortened V by 3 bases and J by 3 bases, and 10 bases separated the two germline ends. The CDR3 runs 14 residues. The V gene's germline CDR1 is MGHDK and CDR2 SYGVNS. The chain's CDR3 is CASSDSAVTDTQYF. The DNA for the CDR3 is TGTGCCAGCAGTGACTCGGCAGTAACAGATACGCAGTATTTT.

This clonotype came up a few times. CDR3 sequence reads: CASSHRTSWNEQFF. The CDR3 nucleotides are TGTGCCAGCAGCCATCGGACTAGTTGGAATGAGCAGTTCTTC. This chain uses TRBV7-9 with TRBJ2-1; 7 bases fit TRBD2. This CDR3 is 14 amino acids long. Germline V gene lookup returns CDR1 SEHNR and CDR2 FQNEAQ (reference sequence). The junction had 8 bases not matched to a gene; V was cut back by 5 bases and J by 7 bases.

This clonotype was seen a few times. V is TRBV7-9 and J is TRBJ2-1; D is undetermined. The CDR3 is made up of 13 amino acids. The germline gives CDR1 SEHNR, CDR2 FQNEAQ (reference sequence). Trimming pared 1 base from V and 5 bases from J, leaving 6 bases between. The CDR3 sequence is CASSLDLHNEQFF. The CDR3 DNA reads as TGTGCCAGCAGCTTAGACCTTCACAATGAGCAGTTCTTC.

This clonotype has only a few counts. The chain links TRBV5-1 to TRBJ2-5; D is unresolved. Trimming took 0 bases from V and 2 from J, leaving 8 bases between them. Germline CDR1 is SGHRS and CDR2 is YFSETQ. The CDR3 is 14 amino acids. The CDR3 sequence is CASSLGSLQETQYF. DNA of the CDR3: TGCGCCAGCAGCTTGGGGTCTCTACAAGAGACCCAGTACTTC.

V and J are TRBV4-1 and TRBJ2-1; TRBD2 might be the D (6 bases). Germline CDR1 is MGHRA and CDR2 is YSYEKL. CDR3 length: 16 amino acids. Trimming removed 0 bases from V and 3 bases from J, with 12 bases in between. CDR3 amino acids: CASSQDWTNDYNEQFF. The CDR3 region has the DNA TGCGCCAGCAGCCAAGACTGGACTAACGACTACAATGAGCAGTTCTTC.

The chain has TRBV2 and TRBJ2-1, with D perhaps TRBD1 or TRBD2 (7 bases each). This CDR3 is 15 amino acids long. Trimming left V 7 bases short and J 0 bases short, with 13 bases between. The germline CDR1 and CDR2 sequences are SNHLY and FYNNEI. In DNA, the CDR3 is TGTGCCAGCAATCAGGGGGGGGGCTCCTACAATGAGCAGTTCTTC. Translation: CASNQGGGSYNEQFF.

The V gene is TRBV12-3 or TRBV12-4, the J gene TRBJ1-6; a weak D match, TRBD1 (5 bases). The CDR3 is 14 amino acids. V shed 6 bases and J shed 6 bases, with 12 bases lying between them. For the CDR3, the DNA is TGTGCCAGCAGGGGGGACCTCGGTAATTCACCCCTCCACTTT. It yields the protein CASRGDLGNSPLHF.

The genes are TRBV28 and TRBJ1-2; possible D gene TRBD1, 5 bases. This CDR3 is 16 amino acids long. Germline V gene data show CDR1 as MDHEN and CDR2 as SYDVKM. With 4 bases removed from V and 0 bases from J, the gap between germline ends came to 15 bases. CDR3 sequence: CASSSWQDRANYGYTF. CDR3 coding DNA: TGTGCCAGCAGTTCTTGGCAAGACAGAGCTAACTATGGCTACACCTTC.

This clonotype was recorded a few times. V gene TRBV12-5 combines with J gene TRBJ2-2; D is perhaps TRBD1 (5 bases). V lost 2 bases and J 7 bases, leaving 14 bases between the germline ends. The CDR3 contains 15 residues. Germline V gene data show CDR1 as LGHNT and CDR2 as FRNRAP. The CDR3 bases are TGTGCTAGTGGTTTGTCCCAGGGAAGGGTCGGGGAGCTGTTTTTT. Protein: CASGLSQGRVGELFF.

There are a few counts of this clonotype. The CDR3 DNA follows: TGTGCCAGCAGCCAAGAGGCGGGAGTATATACGCAGTATTTT. Translation: CASSQEAGVYTQYF. The genes are TRBV14 and TRBJ2-3; 7 bases agree with TRBD2. This CDR3 is built from 14 residues. After removal of 0 bases from V and 7 bases from J, the junction contained 4 bases not matched to a gene. Germline V gene data show CDR1 as SGHDN and CDR2 as FVKESK. The full variable domain, with the rest looked up from reference TRBV14 and TRBJ2-3, is EAGVTQFPSHSVIEKGQTVTLRCDPISGHDNLYWYRRVMGKEIKFLLHFVKESKQDESGMPNNRFLAERTGGTYSTLKVQPAELEDSGVYFCASSQEAGVYTQYFGPGTRLTVL.